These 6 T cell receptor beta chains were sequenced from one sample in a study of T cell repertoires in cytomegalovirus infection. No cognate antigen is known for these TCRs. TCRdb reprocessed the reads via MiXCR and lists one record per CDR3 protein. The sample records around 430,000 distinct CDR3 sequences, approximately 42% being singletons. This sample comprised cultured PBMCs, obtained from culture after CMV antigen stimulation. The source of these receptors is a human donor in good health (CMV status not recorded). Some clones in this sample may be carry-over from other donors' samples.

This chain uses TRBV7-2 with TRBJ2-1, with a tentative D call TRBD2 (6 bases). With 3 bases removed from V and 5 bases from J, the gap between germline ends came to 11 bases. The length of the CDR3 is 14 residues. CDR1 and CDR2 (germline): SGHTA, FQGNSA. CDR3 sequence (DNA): TGTGCCAGCAGCTTCGGGAGCCTCAACAATGAGCAGTTCTTC. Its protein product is CASSFGSLNNEQFF.

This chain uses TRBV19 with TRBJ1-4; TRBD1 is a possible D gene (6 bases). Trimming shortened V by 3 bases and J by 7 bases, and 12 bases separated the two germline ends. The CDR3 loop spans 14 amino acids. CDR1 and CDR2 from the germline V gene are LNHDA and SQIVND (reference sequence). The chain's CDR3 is CASSMNRVGEKLFF. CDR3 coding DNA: TGTGCCAGTAGTATGAACAGGGTCGGTGAAAAACTGTTTTTT.

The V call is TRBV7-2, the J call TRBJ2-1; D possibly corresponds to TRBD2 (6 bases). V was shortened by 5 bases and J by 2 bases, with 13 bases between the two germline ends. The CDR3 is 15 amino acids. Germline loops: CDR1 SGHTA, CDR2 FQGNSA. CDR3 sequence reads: CASSEEGLTYNEQFF. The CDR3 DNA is TGTGCCAGCAGCGAGGAGGGACTGACCTACAATGAGCAGTTCTTC.

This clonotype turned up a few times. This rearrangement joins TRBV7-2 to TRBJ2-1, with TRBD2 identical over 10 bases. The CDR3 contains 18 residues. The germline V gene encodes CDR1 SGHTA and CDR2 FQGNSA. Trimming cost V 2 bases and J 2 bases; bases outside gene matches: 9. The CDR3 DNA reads TGTGCCAGCAGCTTAACGAAACTAGCGGGGCGAGCCTACAATGAGCAGTTCTTC. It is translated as CASSLTKLAGRAYNEQFF.

CDR3 sequence: CASSPRWAGGFDEQFF. CDR3 in DNA: TGTGCCAGCAGCCCCCGGTGGGCAGGGGGCTTTGATGAGCAGTTCTTC. The rearrangement uses TRBV11-2 and TRBJ2-1, with TRBD1 matching 8 bases. The CDR3 extends over 16 amino acids. Germline V gene lookup returns CDR1 SGHAT and CDR2 FQNNGV. V was clipped by 5 bases and J by 8 bases; unmatched bases: 14.

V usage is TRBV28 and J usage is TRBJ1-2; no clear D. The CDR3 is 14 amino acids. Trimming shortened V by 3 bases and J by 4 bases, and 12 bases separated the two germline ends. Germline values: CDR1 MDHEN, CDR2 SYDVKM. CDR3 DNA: TGTGCCAGCAGTTTTGGCCGGACGAGCTATGGCTACACCTTC. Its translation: CASSFGRTSYGYTF.